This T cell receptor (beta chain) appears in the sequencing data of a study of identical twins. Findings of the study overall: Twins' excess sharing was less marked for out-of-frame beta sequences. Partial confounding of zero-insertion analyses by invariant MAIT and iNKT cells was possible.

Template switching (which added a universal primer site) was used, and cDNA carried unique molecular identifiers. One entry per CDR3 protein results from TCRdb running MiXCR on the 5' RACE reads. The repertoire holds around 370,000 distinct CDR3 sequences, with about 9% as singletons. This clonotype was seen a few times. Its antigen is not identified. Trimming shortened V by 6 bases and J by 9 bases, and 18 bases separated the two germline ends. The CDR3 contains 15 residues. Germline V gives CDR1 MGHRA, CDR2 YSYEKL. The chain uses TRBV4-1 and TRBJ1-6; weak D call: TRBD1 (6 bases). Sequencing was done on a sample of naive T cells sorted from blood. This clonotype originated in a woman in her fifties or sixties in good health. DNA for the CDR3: TGCGCCAGCAGGCAACCTTTCGGACAGAGTTCACCCCTCCACTTT. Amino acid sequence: CASRQPFGQSSPLHF.